The sequence of this T cell receptor (beta chain) was determined in a study of T-cell reconstitution after alpha-beta-depleted transplantation in children (dated by TCRdb to 2016 to 2017). For the study in its entirety: Using TCR repertoire profiling, the study quantitatively followed how T-cell immune reconstitution unfolded in children after TCRalphabeta/CD19-depleted allogeneic hematopoietic cell transplantation.

General conclusions and limits of the study: The apparently early recovery of alphabetaT-cell counts about two months after transplant reportedly depended on only several hundred rapidly expanded clones that came from non-depleted graft cells. The frequencies of hyperexpanded clones fell over the following months, and after one year, T-cell counts and TCRbeta diversity were mostly attributed to newly produced T cells. In some patients, high TCRbeta diversity at day 60 was attributed to recipient T cells and intrathymic progenitors that had survived conditioning.

A word on this clonotype: Its specific antigen is unknown. No base-level quality is on record; no much larger clone is a single base apart.

Including the terminal cysteine and phenylalanine, the CDR3 comprises 15 residues. The entry retains the CDR3 DNA only, 45 bases that are in frame from base 1. The germline V end is reduced by 1 base and the J end by 4 bases; junction bases left unmatched: 7. The germline V gene (reference sequence) provides CDR1 DFQATT and CDR2 SNEGSKA. Sample treatment or condition, as interpreted from the label and publication: allogeneic hematopoietic cell transplantation with graft depleted of TCRalphabeta T cells and CD19 B cells. Transplant recipients were children who received TCRalphabeta/CD19-depleted allogeneic hematopoietic cell grafts. The library came from PCR. TCRdb names Illumina HiSeq 2500 as the instrument used. TCR library preparation used molecular barcoding, with unique molecular identifiers applied to normalize quantification of the TCRbeta repertoire. TCRdb reprocessing: public reads trimmed at Q25 with fastp, clones called with MiXCR, in-frame beta chains kept. Merged by CDR3 protein, the rows form single entries marked with the most common genes and DNA. The sample table records a few hundred thousand distinct CDR3 sequences; around 15% of these occur just once. Clones ranked in the top ten supply approximately 28% of the sample.

The TCR sequence derives from a boy in the first two years of life who had a stem cell transplant for Wiskott-Aldrich syndrome, so the T cells may come from the graft donor. Sequenced here: PBMCs, mostly from graft donor cells, sampled 360 days after TCRalphabeta/CD19-depleted stem cell transplant. The rearranged segments are TRBV20-1 and TRBJ2-1; 7 of the junction bases match TRBD2. The DNA reads TGCAGTGCTAGAGCGTGGGCTAGCGGTTACAATGAGCAGTTCTTC. Translated, this gives CSARAWASGYNEQFF.